The 8 T cell receptor beta chains presented below share a single source sample, sequenced in a study of a mutant IDH1 vaccine in newly diagnosed glioma (dated by TCRdb to the early 2020s). The antigens for these receptors are not known. The library came from the immunoSEQ multiplex PCR assay. This is the immuneACCESS table as TCRdb keeps it, with only in-frame sequences that have V and J called. A part of the clones is gone; compared with another copy, unresolved V genes explain less than half, and the rest is unexplained. Present in this sample are about 62,000 clones, about four fifths of which were seen just once. The ten most abundant clones make up 3.5% to 4.5% of the sample. What the time point label conveys for this sample: week 47, end of study. Each vaccine dose was 300 ug of a 20-mer mutant IDH1 peptide in Montanide, given subcutaneously with topical imiquimod. Sequenced material: PBMCs, taken from a glioma patient whose treatment included an IDH1 peptide vaccine. The receptor source for this set is a young man with glioma.

The genes are TRBV27 and TRBJ1-5; D possibly corresponds to TRBD1 (5 bases). The CDR3 has 12 residues. V dropped 5 bases and J dropped 9 bases, with 11 bases sitting between them. Germline V lookup: CDR1 MNHEY, CDR2 SMNVEV (reference sequence). CDR3 bases: TGTGCCAGCAGTCTTGGGGGTGGGCCCCAGCATTTT. As protein: CASSLGGGPQHF.

In nucleotides, the CDR3 is TGTGCCAGCGAATCGGGACAGGGCACAGATACGCAGTATTTT. Translating it yields CASESGQGTDTQYF. The chain joins TRBV6-1 to TRBJ2-3; the match to TRBD1 covers 8 bases. With V trimmed by 8 bases and J by 1 base, 5 bases remained unmatched. Per the germline V gene, CDR1 is MNHNS and CDR2 is SASEGT. This CDR3 has 14 residues.

The V and J genes are TRBV6-5 and TRBJ2-2; 9 bases match TRBD1. This CDR3 is built from 15 residues. Per the germline V gene, CDR1 is MNHEY and CDR2 is SVGAGI. Unmatched junction bases numbered 4, after V lost 2 bases and J lost 6 bases. CDR3 DNA: TGTGCCAGCAGTTACCTGACAGGGGGTCCCGGGGAGCTGTTTTTT. This sequence encodes CASSYLTGGPGELFF.

This clone was found many times. CDR3 DNA sequence: TGCGCCAGCAGCGTAAGACCGCAGGGGTCGAGTGAAAAACTGTTTTTT. Its protein is CASSVRPQGSSEKLFF. The V call is TRBV5-1, the J call TRBJ1-4, with D possibly matching TRBD1 (6 bases). The ends were cut back, 4 bases at V and 7 bases at J, with 20 bases in the middle. In germline, CDR1 is SGHRS, CDR2 YFSETQ. The CDR3 is 16 residues long.

The genes are TRBV25-1 and TRBJ1-2; D is unclear. Germline V gene lookup returns CDR1 MGHDK and CDR2 SYGVNS. V was pared by 1 base and J by 2 bases, with 5 bases between. The CDR3 extends over 13 amino acids. The CDR3 coding sequence is TGTGCCAGCAGTGAATTCGGGAACTATGGCTACACCTTC. Translated: CASSEFGNYGYTF.

J is TRBJ2-7 and V is TRBV7-8; D unclear. Trimming stripped 4 bases from V and 0 bases from J, with 13 bases between. Per germline, CDR1 SGHVS and CDR2 FQNEAQ. CDR3 length: 15 amino acids. The CDR3 sequence: CASSSPTTSSYEQYF. The CDR3 DNA reads as TGTGCCAGCAGCTCCCCCACAACAAGCTCCTACGAGCAGTACTTC.

The chain joins TRBV6-5 to TRBJ2-7; D gene ambiguous. V gave up 4 bases and J gave up 6 bases, with 7 bases separating them. Per germline, CDR1 MNHEY and CDR2 SVGAGI. This CDR3 contains 11 residues. As DNA, the CDR3 is TGTGCCAGCAGTTCCCCACGCGAGCAGTACTTC. It specifies CASSSPREQYF.

The chain combines TRBV19 with TRBJ1-2, with 8 bases lining up with TRBD1. CDR3 size: 17 residues. V lost 1 base, J lost 2 bases, and 9 bases stayed unmatched. CDR1 and CDR2 (germline): LNHDA, SQIVND (reference sequence). CDR3 DNA: TGTGCCAGTAGTATAGTTGGGCAGGGGGCGTCCAACTATGGCTACACCTTC. This codes for CASSIVGQGASNYGYTF.